Listed below are T cell receptor beta chains from one sample, sequenced in a study of CD8+ T cells in alopecia areata. Repertoires were generated with immunoSEQ multiplex PCR, while TCRdb's copy carries only in-frame clones and drops some. The sample shows over 100,000 clones, approximately 49% of them seen only once. Sequenced material: CD8+ T cells sorted from blood, taken at week 0. All receptors come from a human donor with alopecia areata. The CDR3 runs from the conserved cysteine through the conserved F or W. D genes are given only for firm matches.

j_call: TRBJ2-7; v_call: TRBV13; d_call: TRBD1; cdr3_aa: CASSYGQGPAGEQYF
j_call: TRBJ1-2; v_call: TRBV5-6; d_call: .; cdr3_aa: CASSLEDGGGYTF
j_call: TRBJ1-1; v_call: TRBV16; d_call: .; cdr3_aa: CASSPGNAEAFF
j_call: TRBJ2-3; v_call: TRBV7-6; d_call: .; cdr3_aa: CASTPLVFSTDTQYF
j_call: TRBJ1-1; v_call: TRBV27; d_call: .; cdr3_aa: CASSPSEGRNTEAFF
j_call: TRBJ2-7; v_call: TRBV11-2; d_call: TRBD2; cdr3_aa: CASSLGVAGGDEQYF
j_call: TRBJ2-7; v_call: TRBV7-9; d_call: .; cdr3_aa: CASGWGPEQYF
j_call: TRBJ2-6; v_call: TRBV6-1; d_call: TRBD1; cdr3_aa: CASGQGSGANVLTF
j_call: TRBJ1-6; v_call: TRBV6-5; d_call: .; cdr3_aa: CASSPGRENSPLHF
j_call: TRBJ1-2; v_call: TRBV27; d_call: TRBD1; cdr3_aa: CASSWSRQGGDGYTF
j_call: TRBJ2-3; v_call: TRBV29-1; d_call: TRBD1; cdr3_aa: CSAIQGSSTDTQYF
j_call: TRBJ1-2; v_call: TRBV9; d_call: TRBD1; cdr3_aa: CASSHSRDRVNGYTF
j_call: TRBJ1-5; v_call: TRBV7-8; d_call: .; cdr3_aa: CASSMNPPSPYSNQPQHF
j_call: TRBJ2-7; v_call: TRBV7-9; d_call: TRBD1; cdr3_aa: CASSSRQGDEQYF
j_call: TRBJ1-1; v_call: TRBV9; d_call: .; cdr3_aa: CASGRGGTEAFF